The 16 T cell receptor beta chains below come from one sample, sequenced in a study of blood T cell repertoires in COVID-19. The protocol was immunoSEQ multiplex PCR, while the TCRdb copy is restricted to in-frame clones and leaves out a portion. The sample records more than 80,000 clones, about nine tenths being singletons. The sequencing input was peripheral blood. The receptors shown here come from a human donor with active COVID-19. The donor label of this sample is uncertain.

This chain connects TRBV19 to TRBJ2-2; D possibly corresponds to TRBD1 (5 bases). V lost 3 bases, J lost 5 bases, and 16 bases lay in between. CDR3 size: 16 residues. Per the germline V gene, CDR1 is LNHDA and CDR2 is SQIVND (reference sequence). The DNA for the CDR3 is TGTGCCAGTAGTATCAAGGGGCCGGAAAGGACCGGGGAGCTGTTTTTT. Protein sequence: CASSIKGPERTGELFF.

V usage is TRBV7-2 and J usage is TRBJ2-4; TRBD1 matches 7 bases. This CDR3 is built from 16 residues. Germline CDR1 is SGHTA and CDR2 is FQGNSA. V lost 7 bases, J lost 3 bases, and 12 bases stayed unmatched. CDR3 sequence: CASTLTGALGKNIQYF. CDR3 sequence (DNA): TGTGCCAGCACCCTCACAGGGGCGCTGGGCAAAAACATTCAGTACTTC.

The genes are TRBV19 and TRBJ2-7; 13 positions agree with TRBD2. This CDR3 is built from 16 residues. In germline, CDR1 is LNHDA, CDR2 SQIVND (reference sequence). V shed 6 bases and J 0 bases; nucleotides not matched to a gene: 5. The DNA for the CDR3 is TGTGCCAGTAGCCCGGGACTAGCGGGGATCTCCTACGAGCAGTACTTC. Amino acids: CASSPGLAGISYEQYF.

This sequence joins TRBV27 and TRBJ1-1, with 7 bases matching TRBD1. The V gene end was trimmed by 0 bases and the J gene end by 0 bases; junction bases not matched to a gene: 7. This CDR3 is built from 17 residues. From germline, CDR1 is MNHEY and CDR2 SMNVEV (reference sequence). This CDR3 is CASSLSIWQGVNTEAFF. In nucleotides, the CDR3 is TGTGCCAGCAGTTTATCGATTTGGCAGGGGGTGAACACTGAAGCTTTCTTT.

The count of this clone is one. The V call is TRBV5-1, the J call TRBJ1-1, with 8 bases lining up with TRBD1. Germline trimming cut 2 bases from V and 5 bases from J; bases unmatched to any gene: 11. Germline CDR1 reads SGHRS; CDR2 reads YFSETQ. The CDR3 runs 16 residues. The CDR3 DNA sequence: TGCGCCAGCAGCTTTGGGGACAGGTGGAGTTGGACTGAAGCTTTCTTT. Its protein product is CASSFGDRWSWTEAFF.

J is TRBJ2-1 and V is TRBV7-2; D is unresolved. The CDR3 loop spans 13 amino acids. Trimming pared 4 bases from V and 0 bases from J, leaving 4 bases between. Germline V gene data show CDR1 as SGHTA and CDR2 as FQGNSA. CDR3 nucleotides: TGTGCCAGCAGCTCTAGCTCCTACAATGAGCAGTTCTTC. It encodes CASSSSSYNEQFF.

This clone is deemed medium-sized (0.01 to 0.1%). J is TRBJ1-6 and V is TRBV14, with D perhaps matching TRBD1 (5 bases). V was trimmed by 3 bases and J by 7 bases, leaving 7 bases between them. Germline lookup yields CDR1 SGHDN and CDR2 FVKESK. The CDR3 sequence is 13 residues long. CDR3 amino acids: CASSHGHNSPLHF. CDR3 bases: TGTGCCAGCAGCCATGGACACAATTCACCCCTCCACTTT.

J is TRBJ1-2 and V is TRBV14; D call uncertain. The CDR3 totals 13 residues. Germline assignment: CDR1 SGHDN and CDR2 FVKESK. V lost 3 bases, J lost 6 bases, and 11 bases lay in between. The DNA for the CDR3 is TGTGCCAGCAGCCAGTGGAGAAACGATGGCTACACCTTC. Its protein product is CASSQWRNDGYTF.

The CDR3, as DNA: TGTGCCAGCAGCCCGGGACTAGCGGGGGCCTCCGCGAACACCGGGGAGCTGTTTTTT. Translated: CASSPGLAGASANTGELFF. The chain links TRBV5-4 to TRBJ2-2; 14 positions match TRBD2. V was clipped by 4 bases and J by 0 bases; unmatched bases: 8. Germline assignment: CDR1 SGHNT and CDR2 YYREEE (reference sequence). The CDR3 runs 19 residues.

The gene calls are TRBV7-9 and TRBJ2-1, with 8 bases aligning to TRBD2. CDR3 length equals 18 residues. J was trimmed by 6 bases and V by 1 base; bases with no gene match: 14. The germline CDR1 and CDR2 sequences are SEHNR and FQNEAQ (reference sequence). CDR3 amino acids: CASSLGVKGSSGPNEQFF. CDR3 nucleotide sequence: TGTGCCAGCAGCTTAGGTGTCAAAGGGTCTAGCGGGCCCAATGAGCAGTTCTTC.

This rearrangement joins TRBV10-3 to TRBJ2-7, with TRBD2 matching over 8 bases. The CDR3 extends over 15 amino acids. V lost 5 bases and J lost 0; bases outside the gene matches: 6. The germline V gene has CDR1 ENHRY and CDR2 SYGVKD. The CDR3 DNA is TGTGCCATCAGTCCCTCAGCGGGGGCCTCCTACGAGCAGTACTTC. Translated: CAISPSAGASYEQYF.

This sequence joins TRBV6-2 or TRBV6-3 and TRBJ1-5; 7 bases match TRBD1. V was pared by 6 bases and J by 6 bases, with 11 bases of the junction left unmatched. The CDR3 has 15 residues. Germline V CDR1 and CDR2: MNHEY, SVGEGT. The CDR3 DNA is TGTGCCAGCAGGCCTCCAGACAGGGTTGGTCAGCCCCAGCATTTT. Protein product: CASRPPDRVGQPQHF.

The CDR3, as DNA: TGTGCCAGCTCACTAGACCGGGGTAGCTCCTACAATGAGCAGTTCTTC. It is translated as CASSLDRGSSYNEQFF. This chain connects TRBV18 to TRBJ2-1, with D possibly being TRBD2 (5 bases). The CDR3 spans 16 residues. Looked up from germline, CDR1 is KGHSH and CDR2 is LQKENI. Trimming removed 4 bases at V and 0 bases at J, with 13 bases between. Full variable domain (rest looked up from reference TRBV18 and TRBJ2-1): NAGVMQNPRHLVRRRGQEARLRCSPMKGHSHVYWYRQLPEEGLKFMVYLQKENIIDESGMPKERFSAEFPKEGPSILRIQQVVRGDSAAYFCASSLDRGSSYNEQFFGPGTRLTVL.

This chain connects TRBV7-2 to TRBJ2-2; perhaps TRBD2 as D (5 bases). CDR3 length equals 14 residues. Germline V gene sequence: CDR1 SGHTA, CDR2 FQGNSA. The germline V and J ends were trimmed by 3 bases and 8 bases, with 13 bases remaining between them. The chain's CDR3 is CASSFIGISGELFF. The CDR3, as DNA: TGTGCCAGCAGCTTCATCGGGATTTCAGGGGAGCTGTTTTTT. Full variable domain (missing parts from reference TRBV7-2 and TRBJ2-2): GAGVSQSPSNKVTEKGKDVELRCDPISGHTALYWYRQSLGQGLEFLIYFQGNSAPDKSGLPSDRFSAERTGGSVSTLTIQRTQQEDSAVYLCASSFIGISGELFFGEGSRLTVL.

The chain recombines TRBV10-3 with TRBJ1-2, with D perhaps matching TRBD1 (5 bases). The CDR3 sequence is 15 residues long. V dropped 0 bases and J dropped 3 bases, with 11 bases sitting between them. Germline V gives CDR1 ENHRY, CDR2 SYGVKD. CDR3: CAISESYRFDYGYTF. CDR3 sequence (DNA): TGTGCCATCAGTGAGTCATACAGGTTCGACTATGGCTACACCTTC.

This clone turned up a few times. The chain uses TRBV5-1 and TRBJ2-5; 12 bases match TRBD1. V lost 0 bases to trimming and J lost 5 bases; unmatched junction nucleotides: 8. The V gene's germline CDR1 is SGHRS and CDR2 YFSETQ. This CDR3 has 17 residues. The DNA for the CDR3 is TGCGCCAGCAGCTTGGCGGGACAGGGGGCGCGGAGGGAGACCCAGTACTTC. It encodes CASSLAGQGARRETQYF.